These 2 T cell receptor beta chains came from one sample sequenced in a study of T-cell memory formation after mild COVID-19. TCRdb passed the 5' RACE reads through MiXCR, listing each CDR3 protein once. The repertoire includes roughly 380,000 distinct CDR3 sequences, 25% to 30% of them detected once, and roughly 14% sits in the top ten. The sample was PBMCs or a T cell subset sorted from them (not recorded which). Source of these receptors: an adult woman who had mild COVID-19 (a few samples of this study predate the infection). Cell type and time point are not known.

Only a few counts were recorded for this clonotype. CDR3 DNA sequence: TGTGCCATCAGTGAAGGGACAGGGGGAACTGAAGCTTTCTTT. Protein sequence: CAISEGTGGTEAFF. V usage is TRBV10-3 and J usage is TRBJ1-1; 11 nucleotides match TRBD1. There are 14 residues in the CDR3. CDR1 ENHRY and CDR2 SYGVKD come from the germline V gene. J gave up 5 bases and V 3 bases, and 2 bases lay outside the gene matches.

CDR3 in DNA: TGTGCCAGCAGCCCCGGACAGGGGGTATCGGTGACCCAGTACTTC. Residues: CASSPGQGVSVTQYF. The rearrangement joins TRBV11-3 to TRBJ2-5, with 10 bases aligning to TRBD1. Germline CDR1 SGHNT, CDR2 YENEEA. V was clipped by 5 bases and J by 7 bases; unmatched bases: 10. The CDR3 runs 15 residues.